A selection of T cell receptor beta chains follows, all from one sample in a study of OX40 agonist ivuxolimab in advanced cancers. Produced via immunoSEQ multiplex PCR; TCRdb's table is partial and in-frame only. This sample has around 100,000 clones, with approximately 90% found just once. Sequenced here: CD4+ or CD8+ T cells sorted from blood, sampled in a trial of the OX40 agonist ivuxolimab. The receptors stem from an adult with an advanced solid tumor such as melanoma, head and neck, liver or kidney cancer. CDR3s leave out the opening cysteine and the closing phenylalanine or tryptophan.

J gene: TRBJ2-1; V gene: TRBV7-9; CDR3 protein: ASSHGLAGGKF
J gene: TRBJ2-7; V gene: TRBV14; CDR3 protein: ASSRNRGYEQY
J gene: TRBJ2-7; V gene: TRBV2; CDR3 protein: ASSGRDRGVYEQY
J gene: TRBJ2-7; V gene: TRBV7-2; CDR3 protein: ASSLQGQGGSYEQY
J gene: TRBJ2-4; V gene: TRBV6-5; CDR3 protein: ASSYGSGGANIQY
J gene: TRBJ2-5; V gene: TRBV25-1; CDR3 protein: ASSDVTGGAKETQY
J gene: TRBJ1-1; V gene: TRBV11-2; CDR3 protein: ASSLNGGGQPNTEAF
J gene: TRBJ2-3; V gene: TRBV9; CDR3 protein: ASSLAGEGGLLKDTQY
J gene: TRBJ1-3; V gene: TRBV5-4; CDR3 protein: ASSLESSSGNTIY
J gene: TRBJ2-2; V gene: TRBV9; CDR3 protein: ASSVGLAGGPNTGELF
J gene: TRBJ2-7; V gene: TRBV2; CDR3 protein: AIRGSFSYEQY
J gene: TRBJ2-2; V gene: TRBV10-1; CDR3 protein: ASSESPTSGSTGELF
J gene: TRBJ2-7; V gene: TRBV29-1; CDR3 protein: SVRPTFEEQY
J gene: TRBJ2-1; V gene: TRBV30; CDR3 protein: AWSAIWTSSNEQF
J gene: TRBJ1-5; V gene: TRBV11-2; CDR3 protein: ASSLVGQPQH
J gene: TRBJ1-6; V gene: TRBV4-2; CDR3 protein: ASSQPDRELYSPLH
J gene: TRBJ1-3; V gene: TRBV7-9; CDR3 protein: ASSDRAASGNTIY
J gene: TRBJ1-4; V gene: TRBV5-1; CDR3 protein: ASSSESHNEKLF
J gene: TRBJ2-5; V gene: TRBV5-1; CDR3 protein: ASRSRPQETQY
J gene: TRBJ2-1; V gene: TRBV30; CDR3 protein: AWTPGSYNEQF
J gene: TRBJ2-5; V gene: TRBV5-3; CDR3 protein: ARSLLALQGGETQY
J gene: TRBJ1-1; V gene: TRBV4-1; CDR3 protein: ASSQEAGGAGYTEAF
J gene: TRBJ2-1; V gene: TRBV4-1; CDR3 protein: ASSHRDPLYNEQF
J gene: TRBJ2-1; V gene: TRBV7-2; CDR3 protein: ASSLVLVDVEQF
J gene: TRBJ2-2; V gene: TRBV2; CDR3 protein: ASRARGGGSGELF